One and the same sample provided the 8 T cell receptor beta chains below, sequenced in a study of siplizumab effects on memory and regulatory T cells. Libraries were prepared by immunoSEQ multiplex PCR; TCRdb keeps only in-frame clonotypes and omits some of them. The sample lists under 95,000 clones, roughly 94% occurring once. Material: non-Treg CD4+ T cells sorted from blood. The source is a human donor in good health.

This clone was observed a handful of times. The chain couples TRBV11-2 to TRBJ2-7; no reliable D call. Germline V gives CDR1 SGHAT, CDR2 FQNNGV. Deletions cut 1 base from V and 3 bases from J, with 7 bases between. The CDR3 runs to 13 residues. Written as DNA, the CDR3 is TGTGCCAGCAGCTTAGGGACGGACTACGAGCAGTACTTC. Its translation is CASSLGTDYEQYF. Drawing the rest from reference TRBV11-2 and TRBJ2-7, the complete variable domain is EAGVAQSPRYKIIEKRQSVAFWCNPISGHATLYWYQQILGQGPKLLIQFQNNGVVDDSQLPKDRFSAERLKGVDSTLKIQPAKLEDSAVYLCASSLGTDYEQYFGPGTRLTVT.

The chain carries TRBV30 and TRBJ1-6; no clear D. Germline CDR1 reads GTSNPN; CDR2 reads SVGIG (reference sequence). With 3 bases removed from V and 2 bases from J, the gap between germline ends came to 11 bases. This CDR3 is built from 15 residues. For the CDR3, the DNA is TGTGCCTGGAGCCTCGGTAGCGCCTATAATTCACCCCTCCACTTT. Protein: CAWSLGSAYNSPLHF.

The rearrangement links TRBV5-5 to TRBJ2-2, with 9 bases matching TRBD1. Germline V gene data show CDR1 as SGHKS and CDR2 as YYEKEE (reference sequence). The CDR3 totals 17 residues. Trimming cost V 4 bases and J 1 base; bases outside gene matches: 8. CDR3 sequence (DNA): TGTGCCAGCAGCCTTCTAGGACAGGGGAGGAACACCGGGGAGCTGTTTTTT. Amino acid sequence: CASSLLGQGRNTGELFF.

V is TRBV6-1 and J is TRBJ1-5, with D perhaps TRBD1 (6 bases). The germline V and J ends were trimmed by 4 bases and 9 bases, with 13 bases remaining between them. This CDR3 region has 13 residues. CDR1 and CDR2 (germline): MNHNS, SASEGT. The CDR3 DNA reads as TGTGCCAGCAGTGTAAAAGGGGGTGTGCCCCAGCATTTT. This sequence encodes CASSVKGGVPQHF.

V gene TRBV19 combines with J gene TRBJ1-5, with D maybe TRBD1 (5 bases). V was clipped by 7 bases and J by 6 bases, with 19 bases between them. CDR1 is LNHDA and CDR2 is SQIVND in the germline V gene (reference sequence). This CDR3 is built from 15 residues. The CDR3 is CASTDYQGLGQPQHF. The CDR3 DNA reads as TGTGCCAGTACCGACTATCAGGGTTTAGGTCAGCCCCAGCATTTT.

The chain links TRBV19 to TRBJ1-4; D is undetermined. V lost 3 bases and J 3 bases, leaving 8 bases between the germline ends. Looked up from germline, CDR1 is LNHDA and CDR2 is SQIVND (reference sequence). This CDR3 has 14 residues. The CDR3 DNA reads as TGTGCCAGTAGTATTTCCGGGTCTAATGAAAAACTGTTTTTT. Translating it yields CASSISGSNEKLFF.

The CDR3: CATSRQGYEQFF. Here the CDR3 DNA reads TGTGCCACCAGCAGACAGGGGTATGAGCAGTTCTTC. The chain combines TRBV15 with TRBJ2-1; tentative D call: TRBD1 (6 bases). The germline CDR1 and CDR2 sequences are LNHNV and YYDKDF (reference sequence). V was cut by 2 bases and J by 8 bases, with 7 bases left in between. There are 12 residues in the CDR3. Together with reference TRBV15 and TRBJ2-1, the CDR3 gives the full variable domain: DAMVIQNPRYQVTQFGKPVTLSCSQTLNHNVMYWYQQKSSQAPKLLFHYYDKDFNNEADTPDNFQSRRPNTSFCFLDIRSPGLGDTAMYLCATSRQGYEQFFGPGTRLTVL.

The chain employs TRBV21-1 and TRBJ2-2; TRBD1, the D gene given by the table, was not confirmed from the DNA. TRBV21-1 is a listed pseudogene. The CDR3 spans 15 residues. CDR3 sequence reads: CASSTGQGFTGELFF. CDR3 nucleotide sequence: TGTGCCAGCAGCACCGGACAGGGATTCACCGGGGAGCTGTTTTTT.